The 14 T cell receptor beta chains given below trace back to one sample, sequenced in a study of metastatic and nonmetastatic thyroid tumors. No treatment of any kind had been given to any patient before thyroid surgery. TCRdb re-clonotyped the PCR reads via MiXCR. Seen here are approximately 69,000 clones, 14% observed once, and the top ten hold just over 6.5%. The specimen sequenced was blood. These receptors originate from a male donor with papillary thyroid cancer or a benign thyroid nodule (not recorded which). Some clones in this sample may be carry-over from other donors' samples.

This clone was detected ten times or more. The V and J genes are TRBV4-1 and TRBJ2-2; 7 bases are shared with TRBD2. CDR1 and CDR2 from the germline V gene are MGHRA and YSYEKL. With 0 bases clipped from V and 4 bases from J, the junction kept 8 bases outside the gene matches. CDR3 size: 17 residues. The CDR3: CASSQDVAGVGTGELFF. In nucleotides, the CDR3 is TGCGCCAGCAGCCAAGATGTCGCGGGAGTAGGCACCGGGGAGCTGTTTTTT.

This clone was seen at least ten times. V is TRBV25-1 and J is TRBJ1-4, with TRBD1 identical over 7 bases. The CDR3 is made up of 14 amino acids. V dropped 6 bases and J dropped 8; count of bases not matched to a gene: 9. Germline V gene lookup returns CDR1 MGHDK and CDR2 SYGVNS. The CDR3 protein is CASRNDRVGEKLFF. The CDR3, as DNA: TGTGCCAGCAGGAATGACAGGGTAGGGGAAAAACTGTTTTTT.

This clone was picked up a small number of times. The chain links TRBV6-2 or TRBV6-3 to TRBJ2-3, with 10 bases that match TRBD2. The CDR3 is made up of 15 amino acids. Germline CDR1 reads MNHEY; CDR2 reads SVGEGT. J lost 1 base, V lost 5 bases, and 3 bases had no gene match. The CDR3 here is CASSNGLAGTDTQYF. The CDR3 region has the DNA TGTGCCAGCAGTAACGGACTAGCGGGCACAGATACGCAGTATTTT.

This clone occurred many times. This chain joins TRBV19 and TRBJ2-3; D unclear. The CDR3 has 11 residues. V shed 4 bases and J shed 7 bases, with 6 bases lying between them. CDR1 is LNHDA and CDR2 is SQIVND in the germline V gene (reference sequence). The CDR3 reads CASSSANTQYF. Written as DNA, the CDR3 is TGTGCCAGTAGTAGTGCTAATACGCAGTATTTT. The full variable domain, rest sourced from reference TRBV19 and TRBJ2-3, is DGGITQSPKYLFRKEGQNVTLSCEQNLNHDAMYWYRQDPGQGLRLIYYSQIVNDFQKGDIAEGYSVSREKKESFPLTVTSAQKNPTAFYLCASSSANTQYFGPGTRLTVL.

This clone was counted many times. The chain uses TRBV20-1 and TRBJ2-2; 7 bases match TRBD2. The CDR3 has 15 amino acids. Germline CDR1 and CDR2: DFQATT and SNEGSKA (reference sequence). Trimming removed 3 bases from V and 1 base from J; junction bases left unmatched: 5. CDR3 protein: CSASGASGNTGELFF. CDR3 coding DNA: TGCAGTGCTAGTGGCGCTAGCGGGAACACCGGGGAGCTGTTTTTT.

This clone occurred a few times. A much larger clone lies a single base off, so this may be a read error. The sample carries other DNA sequences with the same CDR3. J is TRBJ2-1 and V is TRBV10-3, with 10 bases lining up with TRBD2. V trimming: 2 bases; J trimming: 2 bases; junction bases outside the gene matches: 6. This CDR3 has 17 residues. The V gene's germline CDR1 is ENHRY and CDR2 SYGVKD. In DNA form, the CDR3 reads TGTGCCATCAGTGAGAGGCTAGCGGGAGCAGCCTACAATGAGCAGTTCTTC. Protein product: CAISERLAGAAYNEQFF.

The J gene is TRBJ2-3, the V gene TRBV5-1; unclear D gene. V was trimmed by 1 base and J by 1 base, leaving 10 bases between them. CDR3 length: 15 residues. Germline V gene data show CDR1 as SGHRS and CDR2 as YFSETQ. The CDR3 region is CASSLIARRTDTQYF. The CDR3 DNA is TGCGCCAGCAGCTTGATAGCAAGGCGCACAGATACGCAGTATTTT.

Ten or more counts support this clone. V is TRBV6-6 and J is TRBJ2-2; D is tentatively TRBD1 or TRBD2 (5 bases each). There are 15 residues in the CDR3. V lost 2 bases and J 4 bases, leaving 11 bases between the germline ends. The germline CDR1 and CDR2 sequences are MNHNY and SVGAGI (reference sequence). The CDR3 DNA sequence: TGTGCCAGCAGTTACGATGGGGGTTTCACCGGGGAGCTGTTTTTT. Its translation: CASSYDGGFTGELFF.

This clone was counted ten times or more. This chain joins TRBV28 and TRBJ2-7; a weak D match, TRBD1 (5 bases). CDR3 length: 14 residues. The V gene lost 3 bases and the J gene lost 6 bases, with 15 bases spanning the gap. Germline CDR1 MDHEN, CDR2 SYDVKM. Here the CDR3 reads CASSLGNRHGEQYV. The CDR3 DNA reads as TGTGCCAGCAGTTTGGGAAACAGGCACGGCGAGCAGTACGTC.

This chain uses TRBV27 with TRBJ1-6; a possible D gene is TRBD1 (6 bases). Germline assignment: CDR1 MNHEY and CDR2 SMNVEV (reference sequence). This CDR3 has 13 residues. The V and J ends lost 8 bases and 7 bases respectively, with 12 bases between them. The CDR3 spells CASGRDKNSPLHF. CDR3 DNA sequence: TGTGCCAGCGGACGGGACAAAAATTCACCCCTCCACTTT.

This clone was seen many times. This chain connects TRBV6-1 to TRBJ2-1; possibly TRBD1 for D (5 bases). The V and J ends lost 9 bases and 4 bases respectively, with 7 bases between them. Per the germline V gene, CDR1 is MNHNS and CDR2 is SASEGT. The CDR3 is 11 amino acids. For the CDR3, the DNA is TGTGCCAGTCGACAGTACAATGAGCAGTTCTTC. Its protein is CASRQYNEQFF.

In this sample, this clone turned up many times. The gene calls are TRBV6-5 and TRBJ1-3; D gene ambiguous. V was pared by 0 bases and J by 4 bases, with 10 bases between. The germline gives CDR1 MNHEY, CDR2 SVGAGI. CDR3 size: 15 residues. CDR3: CASSYSSGLGNTIYF. In DNA form, the CDR3 reads TGTGCCAGCAGTTACTCAAGTGGCTTGGGAAACACCATATATTTT.

This clone came up many times. At one end the junction does not follow the germline gene, possibly because of a read error. V gene TRBV30 combines with J gene TRBJ1-4; D is perhaps TRBD1 (6 bases). The CDR3 contains 15 residues. From germline, CDR1 is GTSNPN and CDR2 SVGIG (reference sequence). CDR3 region: CARSVGQGVWKGVFF. In nucleotides, the CDR3 is TGTGCCCGGAGTGTTGGGCAGGGCGTGTGGAAGGGGGTGTTTTTT.

Of note for this clone: This may arise from a read error, as a much more abundant clone is one base away. The chain uses TRBV19 and TRBJ1-1; maybe TRBD1 (5 bases). The CDR3 consists of 12 residues. CDR1 and CDR2 from the germline V gene are LNHDA and SQIVND (reference sequence). V lost 11 bases to trimming and J lost 1 base, with 11 bases between them. The CDR3, as DNA: TGTGCCGGTCCGGACAAGAACACTGAAGCTTTCTTT. It is translated as CAGPDKNTEAFF.